The T cell receptor beta chain described here comes from a study of T-cell memory formation after mild COVID-19. Overall study context: The two donors had largely donor-specific TCR clusters. Study-wide points: A subset of responding clones appeared in pre-infection memory, suggesting cross-reactive memory joined. Day 15 to 85 contracting clones showed balanced CD4/CD8; day 15 to 37 expanders favored CD4+.

TCRdb reanalysed the 5' RACE reads using MiXCR and keeps one entry per CDR3 protein. The sample comprises about 560,000 distinct CDR3 sequences, about 20% of which are singletons, and about 12% rests with the top ten. The germline gives CDR1 LGHNA, CDR2 YNFKEQ. The CDR3 spans 15 residues. V lost 0 bases to trimming and J lost 4 bases; unmatched junction nucleotides: 3. This clonotype was seen more than once but under ten times. Its antigen is as yet unknown. The sequence came from an adult woman who had mild COVID-19 (a few samples of this study predate the infection). Cell type and time point are not known. V usage is TRBV4-2 and J usage is TRBJ2-5; 9 bases are a match to TRBD2. The material sequenced was PBMCs or a T cell subset sorted from them (not recorded which). Written as DNA, the CDR3 is TGTGCCAGCAGCCAAGAGGCGGGAGGGGGAGAGACCCAGTACTTC. Translated: CASSQEAGGGETQYF.